Listed below are T cell receptor beta chains from one sample, sequenced in a study of blood T cell repertoires in COVID-19. This table comes from immunoSEQ multiplex PCR, and its TCRdb copy is limited to in-frame clones, with some not included. The sample lists about 310,000 clones, approximately 90% seen once, with approximately 9.8% in the top ten. The specimen sequenced was PBMCs or T cells enriched from blood (not recorded which). All receptors derive from a woman between 40 and 55 years old who had recovered from COVID-19. CDR3s include the opening cysteine and the closing phenylalanine or tryptophan. Fields, in order: J gene, V gene, clone size, D gene, CDR3 DNA, CDR3 protein. A D gene is named only where the DNA matches it firmly. The size of a clone is reported for some rows only, either as once, few or many, or as a class for expanded clones.

TRBJ2-5 TRBV9 NA TRBD1 TGTGCCAGCAGCCCTCGGGACAGGAGGGACGAGACCCAGTACTTC CASSPRDRRDETQYF
TRBJ2-7 TRBV5-8 NA TRBD2 TGTGCCAGCAGCTTCCCCCGGGGAGGGGAGCAGTACTTC CASSFPRGGEQYF
TRBJ1-4 TRBV5-1 NA NA TGCGCCAGCAGCTTGAGGACGGGGGGGATAAATGAAAAACTGTTTTTT CASSLRTGGINEKLFF
TRBJ2-1 TRBV7-3 NA TRBD2 TGTGCCAGCAGCGTATCTGTAGCGGGAGTGGGAAATGAGCAGTTCTTC CASSVSVAGVGNEQFF
TRBJ1-3 TRBV7-5 NA NA TGTGCCAGAAGCTCGGGACACCTTGGAAACACCATATATTTT CARSSGHLGNTIYF
TRBJ2-7 TRBV19 NA TRBD2 TGTGCCAGTAGTCCCTATAGCGGGAGGGCCGTCTACGAGCAGTACTTC CASSPYSGRAVYEQYF
TRBJ2-1 TRBV20-1 NA NA TGCAGTGCTAGTCCCACCACGGCTACGCGGCTCTTC CSASPTTATRLF
TRBJ1-6 TRBV7-3 NA TRBD1 TGTGCCAGCAGCTTTGACCCAGGGGGGAATTCACCCCTCCACTTT CASSFDPGGNSPLHF
TRBJ1-4 TRBV5-4 NA NA TGTGCCAGCAGCTTGGAAGCGACGAATGAAAAACTGTTTTTT CASSLEATNEKLFF
TRBJ2-5 TRBV5-1 NA TRBD2 TGCGCCAGCAGCTTGGCCGGACTAGCGGGGGGGCCACAAGAGACCCAGTACTTC CASSLAGLAGGPQETQYF
TRBJ1-5 TRBV11-1 NA TRBD1 TGTGCCAGCAGCCCCACCGGGACAGGTGGGCAGCCCCAGCATTTT CASSPTGTGGQPQHF
TRBJ2-1 TRBV7-9 NA TRBD2 TGTGCCAGCAGCCCGTGGACTAGCAATTACAATGAGCAGTTCTTC CASSPWTSNYNEQFF
TRBJ1-3 TRBV5-4 once NA TGTGCCAGCAGCTTTTATAAAGGGGACACCATATATTTT CASSFYKGDTIYF
TRBJ1-2 TRBV2 NA NA TGTGCCAGCAGTAGCATCACGGTTGGCTACACCTTC CASSSITVGYTF
TRBJ2-5 TRBV7-9 NA NA TGTGCCAGCAGCGTGCGCCTAGACCTACAAGAGACCCAGTACTTC CASSVRLDLQETQYF
TRBJ2-7 TRBV29-1 NA NA TGCAGCGCAGTAAGGGGTACCTACGAGCAGTACTTC CSAVRGTYEQYF
TRBJ2-5 TRBV9 NA TRBD1 TGTGCCAGCAGCAGGGGACAGGGGCGGTTTGAGACCCAGTACTTC CASSRGQGRFETQYF
TRBJ2-1 TRBV13 NA NA TGTGCCAGCAGCATCATGGGCGGGCTCCGAGAAGATGAGCAGTTCTTC CASSIMGGLREDEQFF
TRBJ2-5 TRBV5-5 once TRBD2 TGTGCCAGCAGCACGGGACTAGTTGAAGAGACCCAGTACTTC CASSTGLVEETQYF
TRBJ1-6 TRBV3-1/TRBV3-2 NA NA TGTGCCAGCAGCCAACAGGGTCTTAGTTCACCCCTCCACTTT CASSQQGLSSPLHF
TRBJ1-2 TRBV10-3 NA NA TGTGCCATCCATTCGGGGGGGGAAGGTGGCTACACCTTC CAIHSGGEGGYTF
TRBJ2-3 TRBV11-2 NA TRBD2 TGTGCCAGCAGTCTCTTCGGGGGGGCGACAGATACGCAGTATTTT CASSLFGGATDTQYF
TRBJ2-1 TRBV7-9 once TRBD2 TGTGCCAGCAGCGCCGGACTAGCCTACAATGAGCAGTTCTTC CASSAGLAYNEQFF
TRBJ2-3 TRBV2 NA TRBD2 TGTGCCAGCAGTGAATGGTCTAGCGGGGCAGATACGCAGTATTTT CASSEWSSGADTQYF
TRBJ2-2 TRBV5-1 NA TRBD1 TGCGCCAGCAGCTTAGGACAGGGCGGCGGGGAGCTGTTTTTT CASSLGQGGGELFF
TRBJ1-2 TRBV4-3 NA TRBD1 TGCGCCAGCAGCCATACAGGGGGCGAAAATGGCTACACCTTC CASSHTGGENGYTF
TRBJ2-1 TRBV12-5 NA TRBD1 TGTGCTAGTGGTTCGGGACAGGGGAGCAATGAGCAGTTCTTC CASGSGQGSNEQFF
TRBJ2-1 TRBV29-1 NA TRBD2 TGCAGCGTTGAGGAACGGGGGGGGTCCAATGAGCAGTTCTTC CSVEERGGSNEQFF
TRBJ2-1 TRBV7-3 NA NA TGTGCCAGCAGCCGGGGCTCCTACAATGAGCAGTTCTTC CASSRGSYNEQFF
TRBJ2-3 TRBV3-1/TRBV3-2 NA TRBD2 TGTGCCAGCAGCCACCTAGCGGCCACAGATACGCAGTATTTT CASSHLAATDTQYF
TRBJ2-7 TRBV11-1 NA TRBD1 TGTGCCAGCAGCCGGGACAGGGACGAGCAGTACTTC CASSRDRDEQYF
TRBJ2-3 TRBV18 NA NA TGTGCCAGCTCGCCCGGTTCTAGCCGCAGCACAGATACGCAGTATTTT CASSPGSSRSTDTQYF
TRBJ1-1 TRBV7-9 NA NA TGTGCCACTACGGGAGTCGCGGGCACTGAAGCTTTCTTT CATTGVAGTEAFF
TRBJ2-7 TRBV5-1 NA TRBD2 TGCGCCAGCAGCTTGTGGACTAGCGGGAGTCTCTACGAGCAGTACTTC CASSLWTSGSLYEQYF
TRBJ1-1 TRBV7-9 NA NA TGTGCCAGCAGCTTAAACAGGGCCTCTGAAGCTTTCTTT CASSLNRASEAFF